The 6 T cell receptor beta chains presented below share a single source sample, sequenced in a study of CD8+CD57+ T cells in acquired aplastic anemia. Genomic DNA templated the TCR beta VDJ and CDR3 profiling. TCRdb used MiXCR to reprocess the reads, holding one entry per CDR3 protein. Seen here are 400,000 to 450,000 distinct CDR3 sequences, around 68% observed once, and the top ten hold approximately 4%. What was sequenced was sorted CD4+, CD8+, or CD8+CD57+ T cells (not recorded which) from PBMCs. The receptors here all came from a human donor in good health, serving as a control.

About this clonotype: A junction end diverges from the germline sequence, so it may reflect a read error. The chain carries TRBV7-9 and TRBJ1-2, with a weak D call TRBD1 (6 bases). In germline, CDR1 is SEHNR, CDR2 FQNEAQ (reference sequence). The CDR3 is 13 amino acids. The CDR3 protein is CASSLSTGRGYAF. DNA for the CDR3: TGCGCCAGCAGCTTGTCTACAGGGAGGGGCTACGCCTTC.

This clonotype was recorded at least ten times. This chain joins TRBV5-6 and TRBJ2-7; D might be TRBD2 (5 bases). Germline V gives CDR1 SGHDT, CDR2 YYEEEE. Trimming stripped 6 bases from V and 3 bases from J, with 10 bases between. This CDR3 contains 12 residues. Here the CDR3 reads CASNVGGYEQYF. CDR3 bases: TGTGCCAGCAATGTTGGAGGCTACGAGCAGTACTTC. The full variable domain, completed using reference TRBV5-6 and TRBJ2-7, is DAGVTQSPTHLIKTRGQQVTLRCSPKSGHDTVSWYQQALGQGPQFIFQYYEEEERQRGNFPDRFSGHQFPNYSSELNVNALLLGDSALYLCASNVGGYEQYFGPGTRLTVT.

The chain joins TRBV3-2 to TRBJ2-7; the table names TRBD1, a call not compared with the DNA. TRBV3-2 is a recognized pseudogene. This CDR3 has 17 residues. The CDR3 DNA is TGTGCCAGCAGCCAAGAAATCCCTTGCGACAGGGGCTACGAGCAGTACTTC. Protein sequence: CASSQEIPCDRGYEQYF.

This clonotype was detected once. The DNA of the CDR3 is TGTGCCAGCAGCTTTCTGGGGGTCGGGCAAGAGACCCAGCATTTT. This sequence encodes CASSFLGVGQETQHF. The chain links TRBV7-2 to TRBJ1-5; TRBD1 might be the D (5 bases). The CDR3 consists of 15 residues. V lost 3 bases and J 11 bases, leaving 20 bases between the germline ends. CDR1 is SGHTA and CDR2 is FQGNSA in the germline V gene.

This clonotype was seen a few times. The V and J genes are TRBV4-1 and TRBJ2-7, with TRBD1 matching 10 bases. CDR3 size: 15 residues. Germline CDR1 is MGHRA and CDR2 is YSYEKL. V lost 3 bases to trimming and J lost 2 bases; unmatched junction nucleotides: 4. CDR3: CASSQETGGPYEQYF. The CDR3 DNA follows: TGCGCCAGCAGCCAGGAGACAGGGGGCCCCTACGAGCAGTACTTC.

With regard to this clonotype: A much larger clone differs by one base, so this may be a read error. The gene calls are TRBV2 and TRBJ2-2; maybe TRBD2 (5 bases). Looked up from germline, CDR1 is SNHLY and CDR2 is FYNNEI. The length of the CDR3 is 15 residues. This CDR3 reads CASSLAPRWTGVLFF. CDR3 coding DNA: TGTGCCAGCAGCTTGGCCCCCCGGTGGACCGGGGTGCTGTTTTTT.